This entry lists 30 T cell receptor beta chains sequenced from one sample in a study of blood T cells in healthy people across ages (dated by TCRdb to the mid-2010s). To prepare the library, 5' RACE was applied. Sequencing took place on an Illumina HiSeq 2500. A second PCR of roughly 7 to 11 cycles was performed with a sample-barcoded 5' primer and a J-beta primer mix. Using fastp trimming at Q25 and MiXCR clonotype assembly, TCRdb reanalyzed the public sequencing data and kept in-frame beta chains. Each record represents a unique CDR3 protein, reported with the most common genes and DNA among its rows. The sample records 1.5 million to 1.9 million distinct CDR3 sequences, 35% to 45% of which are singletons. The ten largest clones represent roughly 3.7% of the sample. Sequencing was carried out using blood. These TCRs come from a woman aged 18-30 years in good health.

The chain carries TRBV6-5 and TRBJ2-3, with 8 bases lining up with TRBD2. Trimming removed 2 bases from V and 2 bases from J; junction bases left unmatched: 12. Germline V gene lookup returns CDR1 MNHEY and CDR2 SVGAGI. The CDR3 spans 18 residues. CDR3 amino acids: CASSYRRLGSGNTDTQYF. The CDR3 region has the DNA TGTGCCAGCAGTTACCGACGTTTGGGTAGCGGGAACACAGATACGCAGTATTTT.

The genes are TRBV14 and TRBJ1-6, with D unclear. CDR1 is SGHDN, CDR2 FVKESK, per germline. This CDR3 comprises 18 residues. V was cut by 2 bases and J by 0 bases, with 14 bases left in between. In nucleotides, the CDR3 is TGTGCCAGCAGCCAACGTCTGAACAGAAGCTCCTATAATTCACCCCTCCACTTT. Its protein is CASSQRLNRSSYNSPLHF.

This clonotype was observed a few times. The chain recombines TRBV20-1 with TRBJ1-2; tentative D call: TRBD1 (5 bases). The V and J ends lost 5 bases and 0 bases respectively, with 7 bases between them. This CDR3 comprises 12 residues. Germline CDR1 is DFQATT and CDR2 is SNEGSKA (reference sequence). The CDR3 DNA reads as TGCAGTGCTCGACAGTCTAACTATGGCTACACCTTC. This codes for CSARQSNYGYTF.

Concerning this clonotype itself: Since a much larger clone is just one base distant, this may be a read error. The V gene is TRBV7-2, the J gene TRBJ1-2; D gene unclear. Looked up from germline, CDR1 is SGHTA and CDR2 is FQGNSA. The CDR3 contains 13 residues. CDR3 in amino acids: CAGSADGGYGYTF. CDR3 sequence (DNA): TGTGCCGGCAGCGCAGACGGCGGCTATGGCTACACCTTC.

The genes are TRBV7-2 and TRBJ2-5; possibly TRBD1 for D (6 bases). Trimming left V 7 bases short and J 1 base short, with 13 bases between. The CDR3 loop spans 14 amino acids. Germline-derived CDR1 and CDR2 are SGHTA and FQGNSA. Written as DNA, the CDR3 is TGTGCCAGCACCCGAAACAGGGTCCAAGAGACCCAGTACTTC. Residues: CASTRNRVQETQYF.

This chain uses TRBV20-1 with TRBJ2-5, with no clear D. Trimming pared 5 bases from V and 5 bases from J, leaving 9 bases between. The germline gives CDR1 DFQATT, CDR2 SNEGSKA (reference sequence). This CDR3 spans 11 amino acids. Here the CDR3 reads CSAVLAETQYF. CDR3 sequence (DNA): TGCAGTGCTGTCCTGGCGGAGACCCAGTACTTC.

The chain recombines TRBV29-1 with TRBJ1-2; D gene unclear. The CDR3 is 13 residues long. Germline CDR1 SQVTM, CDR2 ANQGSEA. Trimming stripped 0 bases from V and 4 bases from J, with 9 bases between. CDR3 bases: TGCAGCGTTGAAGAGGCAAACCCCTATGGCTACACCTTC. Protein: CSVEEANPYGYTF.

A few counts support this clonotype. The rearrangement links TRBV12-3 or TRBV12-4 to TRBJ2-5; possibly TRBD1 or TRBD2 for D (5 bases each). The CDR3 has 15 residues. Trimming stripped 4 bases from V and 5 bases from J, with 17 bases between. CDR3 amino acids: CASSSGRLSQETQYF. The CDR3 nucleotides are TGTGCCAGCAGTTCGGGACGCCTATCCCAGGAGACCCAGTACTTC.

The chain employs TRBV20-1 and TRBJ2-7; 8 bases are a match to TRBD2. CDR1 and CDR2 from the germline V gene are DFQATT and SNEGSKA (reference sequence). Unmatched junction bases numbered 3, after V lost 0 bases and J lost 2 bases. The CDR3 has 14 residues. Here the CDR3 reads CSARDKLAAYEQYF. The CDR3 region has the DNA TGCAGTGCTAGAGATAAACTAGCGGCCTACGAGCAGTACTTC.

This clonotype has only one observation. The gene calls are TRBV9 and TRBJ2-1; 8 nucleotides match TRBD2. The germline gives CDR1 SGDLS, CDR2 YYNGEE. This CDR3 region has 14 residues. The ends lost 4 bases at V and 7 bases at J; junction bases unmatched: 7. In DNA form, the CDR3 reads TGTGCCAGCAGCTTCAACGGGAGGGTTAATGAGCAGTTCTTC. Its protein is CASSFNGRVNEQFF. Complete variable domain (other parts from reference TRBV9 and TRBJ2-1): DSGVTQTPKHLITATGQRVTLRCSPRSGDLSVYWYQQSLDQGLQFLIQYYNGEERAKGNILERFSAQQFPDLHSELNLSSLELGDSALYFCASSFNGRVNEQFFGPGTRLTVL.

In regard to this clonotype: A clone one base away is much larger, so this may be a read error. V and J are TRBV5-1 and TRBJ1-6; no firm D call. The germline gives CDR1 SGHRS, CDR2 YFSETQ. The CDR3 runs 13 residues. The CDR3 DNA is TGCGCCAGCACCTTTGAGAGTACTTCACCCCCCCACTTT. Its protein product is CASTFESTSPPHF.

This chain connects TRBV7-2 to TRBJ1-4; D not resolved. Trimming cost V 4 bases and J 8 bases, with 14 bases left between them. Germline CDR1 is SGHTA and CDR2 is FQGNSA. This CDR3 has 14 residues. The chain's CDR3 is CASSSTTWKEKLFF. CDR3 coding DNA: TGTGCCAGCAGCTCGACAACCTGGAAGGAAAAACTGTTTTTT. Full variable domain (remainder filled in from reference TRBV7-2 and TRBJ1-4): GAGVSQSPSNKVTEKGKDVELRCDPISGHTALYWYRQSLGQGLEFLIYFQGNSAPDKSGLPSDRFSAERTGGSVSTLTIQRTQQEDSAVYLCASSSTTWKEKLFFGSGTQLSVL.

This clonotype was detected only a few times. The chain combines TRBV4-1 with TRBJ2-1; unclear D gene. The V gene's germline CDR1 is MGHRA and CDR2 YSYEKL. Between the trimmed V and J ends, which lost 1 base and 3 bases, there was a span of 10 bases. The CDR3 consists of 15 residues. The CDR3 is CASSQGNLYYNEQFF. The DNA of the CDR3 is TGCGCCAGCAGCCAAGGAAATCTCTACTACAATGAGCAGTTCTTC.

Comments on this clonotype: An end of the junction differs from the germline gene, which may be a read error. The V call is TRBV25-1, the J call TRBJ2-1; D is unresolved. This CDR3 is built from 15 residues. Germline V gene data show CDR1 as MGHDK and CDR2 as SYGVNS. CDR3: CASGEWLGTYNEQFF. CDR3 nucleotides: TGTGCCAGCGGTGAATGGTTGGGAACCTACAATGAGCAGTTCTTC.

The rearrangement joins TRBV27 to TRBJ2-4; 8 positions agree with TRBD1. The CDR3 extends over 17 amino acids. Trimming cost V 5 bases and J 0 bases; bases outside gene matches: 9. In germline, CDR1 is MNHEY, CDR2 SMNVEV (reference sequence). The CDR3 reads CASSVGQGELAKNIQYF. The CDR3 DNA sequence: TGTGCCAGCAGTGTAGGACAGGGAGAATTAGCCAAAAACATTCAGTACTTC.

V usage is TRBV10-2 and J usage is TRBJ1-1; D is perhaps TRBD1 (5 bases). CDR3 size: 12 residues. V lost 8 bases, J lost 3 bases, and 10 bases lay in between. Germline V gene lookup returns CDR1 WSHSY and CDR2 SAAADI. The CDR3 loop reads CASGDGYTEAFF. The CDR3 DNA is TGCGCCAGCGGGGACGGCTACACTGAAGCTTTCTTT.

The rearrangement uses TRBV20-1 and TRBJ2-3, with 7 positions matching TRBD1. The V and J ends lost 5 bases and 3 bases, in that order; junction bases with no gene match: 8. The CDR3 is made up of 14 amino acids. Germline CDR1 and CDR2: DFQATT and SNEGSKA (reference sequence). CDR3 DNA: TGCAGTGCTTGGCTCACAGGGGAGACAGATACGCAGTATTTT. Translating gives CSAWLTGETDTQYF.

V gene TRBV7-9 combines with J gene TRBJ2-1; D uncertain. CDR3 length equals 17 residues. Trimming removed 3 bases from V and 0 bases from J, with 15 bases in between. Germline V gene data show CDR1 as SEHNR and CDR2 as FQNEAQ (reference sequence). The CDR3 spells CASSFERLASSYNEQFF. The CDR3 DNA reads TGTGCCAGCAGCTTTGAAAGACTGGCGAGCTCCTACAATGAGCAGTTCTTC.

This clonotype was found many times. The chain employs TRBV5-1 and TRBJ2-3; D is ambiguous. CDR3 length equals 12 residues. Germline CDR1 and CDR2: SGHRS and YFSETQ. Trimming took 2 bases from V and 6 from J, leaving 7 bases between them. The CDR3 sequence is CASSFGIDTQYF. CDR3 coding DNA: TGCGCCAGCAGCTTTGGTATCGATACGCAGTATTTT.

In this sample, this clonotype turned up a few times. The CDR3 region is CASSVAAGGPYEQFF. CDR3 in DNA: TGTGCCAGCAGCGTAGCGGCGGGAGGGCCGTATGAGCAGTTCTTC. V gene TRBV9 combines with J gene TRBJ2-1, with 9 bases identical to TRBD2. CDR1 and CDR2 from the germline V gene are SGDLS and YYNGEE. The junction had 6 bases not matched to a gene; V was cut back by 0 bases and J by 8 bases. There are 15 residues in the CDR3.

The V gene is TRBV7-9, the J gene TRBJ2-5; D not certain. This CDR3 comprises 18 residues. Trimming cost V 5 bases and J 4 bases, with 26 bases left between them. CDR1 SEHNR and CDR2 FQNEAQ come from the germline V gene (reference sequence). CDR3 sequence reads: CASSPRIMAPELRETQYF. CDR3 coding DNA: TGTGCCAGCAGCCCACGGATTATGGCCCCTGAGTTAAGAGAGACCCAGTACTTC.

The V gene is TRBV6-6, the J gene TRBJ1-2; D remains ambiguous. CDR3 length: 16 amino acids. Germline V gene lookup returns CDR1 MNHNY and CDR2 SVGAGI (reference sequence). V lost 0 bases and J 5 bases, leaving 16 bases between the germline ends. The CDR3 DNA reads TGTGCCAGCAGTTACTCGGGCAACCCGCTAATTTATGGCTACACCTTC. Its protein product is CASSYSGNPLIYGYTF.

This clonotype turned up a few times. This clone may be a read error of a much larger clone one base away. The chain is built from TRBV7-2 and TRBJ2-7, with 7 positions matching TRBD2. Trimming took 5 bases from V and 7 from J; bases not matched to a gene: 14. Germline V gene lookup returns CDR1 SGHTA and CDR2 FQGNSA. This CDR3 is built from 15 residues. The CDR3 DNA reads as TGTGCCAGCAGCGCCCCTACGACTAGCCCGAATGAGCAGTACTTC. It specifies CASSAPTTSPNEQYF.

As to this clonotype: A much larger clonotype is one base distant, so this may be a read error. The chain uses TRBV2 and TRBJ2-3; D gene unclear. Germline values: CDR1 SNHLY, CDR2 FYNNEI. The CDR3 extends over 12 amino acids. V lost 2 bases to trimming and J lost 4 bases, with 4 bases between them. The CDR3 loop is CASSEWADTQYF. DNA for the CDR3: TGTGCCAGCAGTGAATGGGCAGATACGCAGTATTTT.

The CDR3 region has the DNA TGTGCCAGCAGCTCAGGGACTAGCCGGGGGGAGACCCAGTACTTC. Amino acids: CASSSGTSRGETQYF. The chain recombines TRBV7-2 with TRBJ2-5, with TRBD2 matching over 9 bases. This CDR3 region has 15 residues. The ends lost 4 bases at V and 5 bases at J; junction bases unmatched: 8. Germline CDR1 SGHTA, CDR2 FQGNSA.

V gene TRBV20-1 combines with J gene TRBJ1-4; no definite D call. The ends were cut back, 6 bases at V and 5 bases at J, with 13 bases in the middle. This CDR3 region has 13 residues. Germline loops: CDR1 DFQATT, CDR2 SNEGSKA (reference sequence). CDR3 region: CSAQRRTNEKLFF. The CDR3 nucleotides read TGCAGTGCCCAGCGGCGGACGAATGAAAAACTGTTTTTT.

This clonotype has just a few counts. The chain joins TRBV10-3 to TRBJ2-7; D possibly matches TRBD1 or TRBD2 (5 bases each). The germline V and J ends were trimmed by 2 bases and 2 bases, with 10 bases remaining between them. Germline V gives CDR1 ENHRY, CDR2 SYGVKD. This CDR3 spans 14 amino acids. CDR3 coding DNA: TGTGCCATCAGTGAGGGGGGACGACCCTACGAGCAGTACTTC. It yields the protein CAISEGGRPYEQYF.

This clonotype appeared many times. The V call is TRBV29-1, the J call TRBJ2-7; TRBD1 might be the D (5 bases). Germline CDR1 reads SQVTM; CDR2 reads ANQGSEA. The CDR3 sequence is 12 residues long. Trimming pared 2 bases from V and 3 bases from J, leaving 8 bases between. For the CDR3, the DNA is TGCAGCGTTGAAACCAGGGACTACGAGCAGTACTTC. As protein: CSVETRDYEQYF.

This clonotype turned up a few times. A junction boundary mismatches the germline segment, possibly from a read error. V gene TRBV5-1 combines with J gene TRBJ2-1; D is unresolved. There are 13 residues in the CDR3. Germline CDR1 is SGHRS and CDR2 is YFSETQ. CDR3 loop: CAGSLTPSIEQFF. The CDR3 DNA reads as TGCGCCGGCAGCCTTACCCCTAGTATTGAGCAGTTCTTC.

The chain uses TRBV27 and TRBJ2-7; TRBD2 agrees at 8 bases. The J segment lost 2 bases and the V segment lost 4 bases, leaving 13 bases of the junction unmatched. This CDR3 is 17 amino acids long. Germline CDR1 MNHEY, CDR2 SMNVEV (reference sequence). CDR3 residues: CASSSTPGPGLAYEQYF. CDR3 coding DNA: TGTGCCAGCAGTTCAACACCGGGACCGGGACTAGCCTACGAGCAGTACTTC.